The present TCR beta chain was sequenced within a study of shared clonotypes between healthy human individuals. On the study more broadly: A donor's plate count was three for CD4 naive and three for CD4 memory; CD8 naive had two and CD8 memory one. Findings and caveats of the study: Only blood underwent sampling, and tissue repertoires likely differ.

Naive CD8 cells, CD45RO-negative and positively selected for CCR7, excluded terminally differentiated effector memory CD45RA+ cells. The study drew its donors from healthy HIV-negative adults without recent acute infections or vaccinations. On this clone itself: Its specificity is not known.

The CDR3 covers 16 residues. Trimming removed 5 bases at V and 3 bases at J, with 18 bases between. Germline V gene data show CDR1 as SGHNT and CDR2 as YYREEE (reference sequence). In the original analysis: ImmunoSEQ sequences covered only the junction and lacked quality scores; filtering therefore differed. Repertoires were generated with immunoSEQ multiplex PCR, while TCRdb's copy carries only in-frame clones and drops some. D and trimming were read from the DNA, whereas the V and J calls and clone size are those reported in that table. In the table there are roughly 850,000 clones, roughly 96% of which are singletons.

The sample comprised naive CD8+ T cells sorted from blood. V usage is TRBV5-4 and J usage is TRBJ1-5, with D tentatively TRBD1 (6 bases). This TCR was sampled from a man aged 30-40 years in good health. The CDR3 DNA is TGTGCCAGCAGTAAGGGACACGATCATACCAATCAGCCCCAGCATTTT. Protein: CASSKGHDHTNQPQHF. Combining the CDR3 with reference TRBV5-4 and TRBJ1-5 gives the whole variable domain ETGVTQSPTHLIKTRGQQVTLRCSSQSGHNTVSWYQQALGQGPQFIFQYYREEENGRGNFPPRFSGLQFPNYSSELNVNALELDDSALYLCASSKGHDHTNQPQHFGDGTRLSIL.